This is a list of T cell receptor beta chains from one sample in a study of blood T cell repertoires in COVID-19. The protocol was immunoSEQ multiplex PCR, while the TCRdb copy is restricted to in-frame clones and leaves out a portion. The sample comprises 100,000 to 150,000 clones, just under 80% of which are singletons, and 16% rests with the top ten. The sample comprised peripheral blood. These TCRs come from a man between 60 and 75 years old with active or convalescent COVID-19. Each CDR3 is given with its conserved first and last residue. A D gene is named only where the DNA matches it firmly. A clone size is listed for some rows: how often the clone was seen (once, few, many), or a class if it is expanded.

len	abundance	d_gene	v_gene	j_gene	CDR3aa	CDR3nt
16	-	TRBD2	TRBV4-1	TRBJ2-1	CASSQSPGLEANEQFF	TGCGCCAGCAGCCAAAGCCCGGGACTAGAGGCCAATGAGCAGTTCTTC
16	-	-	TRBV18	TRBJ2-1	CASSPPNHSEGNEQFF	TGTGCCAGCTCACCACCTAATCATAGCGAGGGCAATGAGCAGTTCTTC
15	-	TRBD2	TRBV5-1	TRBJ2-1	CASSLIAGVVNEQFF	TGCGCCAGCAGCTTGATAGCGGGAGTGGTGAATGAGCAGTTCTTC
16	-	TRBD2	TRBV24-1	TRBJ2-3	CATSSPRTSGIHTQYF	TGTGCCACCAGTTCCCCACGGACTAGCGGGATCCATACGCAGTATTTT
15	-	TRBD2	TRBV7-8	TRBJ2-3	CASSLVLAGTDTQYF	TGTGCCAGCAGCTTAGTACTAGCGGGCACAGATACGCAGTATTTT
17	-	TRBD2	TRBV7-3	TRBJ2-1	CANSLSPPAGARDEQFF	TGTGCCAACAGCTTATCTCCCCCAGCGGGGGCCAGGGATGAGCAGTTCTTC
13	once	-	TRBV6-2/TRBV6-3	TRBJ2-5	CASSYPPGETQYF	TGTGCCAGCAGTTACCCCCCCGGAGAGACCCAGTACTTC
15	-	-	TRBV2	TRBJ2-3	CASSGRLPSTDTQYF	TGTGCCAGCAGTGGAAGACTACCCTCCACAGATACGCAGTATTTT
16	-	-	TRBV28	TRBJ1-3	CASSLGEAYSGNTIYF	TGTGCCAGCAGTTTGGGGGAGGCATACTCTGGAAACACCATATATTTT
11	-	-	TRBV28	TRBJ1-2	CASSLGRAYTF	TGTGCCAGCAGTTTGGGCAGGGCCTACACCTTC
14	-	-	TRBV2	TRBJ2-4	CASRHWAKQNIQYF	TGTGCCAGCCGTCATTGGGCGAAACAAAACATTCAGTACTTC
14	-	TRBD2	TRBV9	TRBJ2-5	CASSVVPVAGVQYF	TGTGCCAGCAGCGTAGTCCCAGTAGCGGGGGTCCAGTACTTC
16	-	TRBD2	TRBV9	TRBJ2-1	CASSASSGETGNEQFF	TGTGCCAGCAGCGCCTCTAGCGGAGAGACCGGCAATGAGCAGTTCTTC
16	-	TRBD2	TRBV7-2	TRBJ2-2	CASRVGGRGNTGELFF	TGTGCCAGCAGAGTCGGCGGGAGGGGGAACACCGGGGAGCTGTTTTTT
13	-	-	TRBV6-5	TRBJ2-7	CATARALLYEQYF	TGTGCCACCGCGAGGGCGCTACTCTACGAGCAGTACTTC
15	-	-	TRBV4-3	TRBJ2-2	CASSQAGIRSGELFF	TGCGCCAGCAGCCAAGCGGGAATTCGTTCCGGGGAGCTGTTTTTT
16	-	TRBD1	TRBV6-7	TRBJ2-1	CASSYSRDRVYNEQFF	TGTGCCAGCAGTTACTCGAGAGACAGGGTCTACAATGAGCAGTTCTTC
14	-	-	TRBV25-1	TRBJ2-7	CASSGGLDRDEQYF	TGTGCCAGCAGTGGGGGCCTGGACAGAGACGAGCAGTACTTC
13	-	-	TRBV12-3/TRBV12-4	TRBJ2-2	CASSLAGPGELFF	TGTGCCAGCAGTTTAGCTGGGCCCGGGGAGCTGTTTTTT
14	-	-	TRBV6-5	TRBJ1-2	CASHGQGISYGYTF	TGTGCCAGCCACGGCCAGGGGATAAGTTATGGCTACACCTTC
16	once	TRBD2	TRBV30	TRBJ2-3	CAWSVPGTSGTDTQYF	TGTGCCTGGAGTGTACCAGGGACTAGCGGCACAGATACGCAGTATTTT
16	few	-	TRBV7-3	TRBJ2-2	CASSDPGQGGAGELFF	TGTGCCAGCAGCGACCCTGGACAGGGAGGGGCCGGGGAGCTGTTTTTT
15	few	TRBD2	TRBV28	TRBJ2-3	CASSEAGAVEDTQYF	TGTGCCAGCAGCGAGGCGGGAGCTGTTGAAGATACGCAGTATTTT
13	once	-	TRBV15	TRBJ2-7	CATSSNGPYEQYF	TGTGCCACCAGCAGTAATGGCCCCTACGAGCAGTACTTC
16	-	TRBD1	TRBV5-1	TRBJ2-3	CASSLSGTGGTDTQYF	TGCGCCAGCAGCTTGTCGGGGACAGGGGGCACAGATACGCAGTATTTT
15	-	-	TRBV2	TRBJ1-4	CASSGTALPNEKLFF	TGTGCCAGCAGTGGGACAGCCCTGCCTAATGAAAAACTGTTTTTT
15	once	TRBD2	TRBV27	TRBJ2-7	CASSPFGTSDYEQYF	TGTGCCAGCAGCCCGTTTGGGACTAGCGACTACGAGCAGTACTTC
13	-	TRBD1	TRBV10-3	TRBJ1-1	CASTPTGGTEAFF	TGTGCCTCCACCCCTACAGGGGGGACTGAAGCTTTCTTT
15	-	TRBD2	TRBV18	TRBJ2-1	CASSPLAGIYNEQFF	TGTGCCAGCTCACCACTAGCGGGGATCTACAATGAGCAGTTCTTC
13	-	-	TRBV7-3	TRBJ2-5	CASSLIRDETQYF	TGTGCCAGCAGCTTAATCAGGGATGAGACCCAGTACTTC
16	-	-	TRBV5-5	TRBJ2-7	CASSLGAATRDDEQYF	TGTGCCAGCAGCTTGGGAGCCGCGACTCGGGATGACGAGCAGTACTTC
17	once	TRBD1	TRBV5-1	TRBJ2-3	CASSLMGQSTGMDTQYF	TGCGCCAGCAGCTTGATGGGACAGTCAACCGGTATGGATACGCAGTATTTT
12	-	-	TRBV11-3	TRBJ1-1	CASSSIPRQLFF	TGTGCCAGCAGCTCTATTCCTAGACAGCTTTTCTTT
14	-	-	TRBV27	TRBJ2-1	CASSSPGGVGEQFF	TGTGCCAGCAGTTCCCCAGGAGGGGTAGGTGAGCAGTTCTTC
13	-	TRBD1	TRBV19	TRBJ2-7	CATVGQASYEQYF	TGTGCCACCGTCGGACAGGCCTCCTACGAGCAGTACTTC
14	-	-	TRBV7-2	TRBJ2-5	CASSPPAPGETQYF	TGTGCCAGCAGCCCACCCGCACCAGGAGAGACCCAGTACTTC
14	-	-	TRBV19	TRBJ1-3	CASSIGESGNTIYF	TGTGCCAGTAGTATTGGAGAATCTGGAAACACCATATATTTT
15	once	TRBD1	TRBV4-1	TRBJ1-1	CASSQEPRGVTEAFF	TGCGCCAGCAGCCAAGAACCCAGGGGGGTCACTGAAGCTTTCTTT
14	-	-	TRBV7-2	TRBJ1-1	CASSLGHENTEAFF	TGTGCCAGCAGCTTAGGGCACGAGAACACTGAAGCTTTCTTT
16	-	-	TRBV29-1	TRBJ2-2	CSVEWRRTANTGELFF	TGCAGCGTTGAATGGAGAAGGACAGCCAACACCGGGGAGCTGTTTTTT
14	-	-	TRBV6-2/TRBV6-3	TRBJ2-5	CASSYSTAAKTQYF	TGTGCCAGCAGTTACTCGACGGCGGCAAAGACCCAGTACTTC
12	-	-	TRBV12-3/TRBV12-4	TRBJ2-5	CASSIRRETQYF	TGTGCCAGCAGTATTCGGAGGGAGACCCAGTACTTC
15	-	-	TRBV28	TRBJ1-6	CASTKQVVGNSPLHF	TGTGCCAGCACCAAGCAGGTTGTTGGTAATTCACCCCTCCACTTT
14	-	TRBD2	TRBV19	TRBJ2-1	CASHTSGSWHEQFF	TGTGCCAGCCATACTAGCGGGAGCTGGCATGAGCAGTTCTTC
15	-	-	TRBV2	TRBJ1-3	CASSTRQSSGNTIYF	TGTGCCAGCAGTACCAGACAAAGCTCTGGAAACACCATATATTTT